This T cell receptor (beta chain) was sequenced for a study of T-cell reconstitution after alpha-beta-depleted transplantation in children. V gave up 4 bases and J gave up 3 bases; unmatched junction bases: 4. The CDR3 spans 16 residues. Germline V gene lookup returns CDR1 SGDLS and CDR2 YYNGEE. This sample's TCRbeta library carried unique molecular identifier barcodes. From the PCR reads, TCRdb called clonotypes with MiXCR, one entry per CDR3 protein. The sample gives fewer than 400,000 distinct CDR3 sequences, around 21% of which show up once; around 3.9% is in the top ten. The rearrangement joins TRBV9 to TRBJ2-2, with 12 positions matching TRBD1. Sequencing used PBMCs from the stem cell graft donor, obtained from the stem cell graft. This sequence originates from a human donor who donated a stem cell graft to a child with acute myeloid leukemia. The CDR3 region has the DNA TGTGCCAGCAGCCCGGGACAGGGGGCCCACACCGGGGAGCTGTTTTTT. Protein sequence: CASSPGQGAHTGELFF.